This entry lists 16 T cell receptor beta chains sequenced from one sample in a study of technical replicates of blood from a few donors. Using immunoSEQ multiplex PCR, the repertoire was profiled, and TCRdb retains in-frame clones only, with some absent. The table has approximately 92,000 clones, 85% to 95% seen once; the top ten hold approximately 0.36%. Sequencing was carried out using T cells isolated from PBMCs. The receptors stem from a human donor in good health.

V is TRBV6-6 and J is TRBJ1-4; 7 bases are a match to TRBD1. Unmatched junction bases numbered 1, after V lost 2 bases and J lost 7 bases. Germline CDR1 reads MNHNY; CDR2 reads SVGAGI (reference sequence). This CDR3 region has 13 residues. The CDR3 protein is CASSYRQGEKLFF. Written as DNA, the CDR3 is TGTGCCAGCAGTTACCGACAGGGTGAAAAACTGTTTTTT.

The J gene is TRBJ2-7, the V gene TRBV27; D is unresolved. Trimming removed 6 bases from V and 2 bases from J, with 11 bases in between. Germline assignment: CDR1 MNHEY and CDR2 SMNVEV (reference sequence). The CDR3 is made up of 13 amino acids. This chain's CDR3 is CASSAGRTYEQYF. The CDR3 DNA reads TGTGCCAGCAGCGCAGGCAGGACCTACGAGCAGTACTTC.

This chain uses TRBV7-6 with TRBJ2-7; 13 positions agree with TRBD2. There are 15 residues in the CDR3. The junction had 6 bases not matched to a gene; V was cut back by 5 bases and J by 5 bases. Germline CDR1 and CDR2: SGHVS and FNYEAQ. In nucleotides, the CDR3 is TGTGCCAGCAGCCTCCGGACTAGCGGGAGAAACGAGCAGTACTTC. Translating it yields CASSLRTSGRNEQYF.

The V and J genes are TRBV6-5 and TRBJ2-1, with D tentatively TRBD1 (5 bases). Looked up from germline, CDR1 is MNHEY and CDR2 is SVGAGI. With 4 bases removed from V and 1 base from J, the gap between germline ends came to 11 bases. The CDR3 covers 15 residues. DNA of the CDR3: TGTGCCAGCAGTTTCACAGGAGCATCCTACAATGAGCAGTTCTTC. It encodes CASSFTGASYNEQFF.

V usage is TRBV6-5 and J usage is TRBJ1-3, with D uncertain. The CDR3 extends over 13 amino acids. The germline CDR1 and CDR2 sequences are MNHEY and SVGAGI. V lost 4 bases, J lost 1 base, and 5 bases lay in between. The CDR3 is CASSFRSGNTIYF. The DNA of the CDR3 is TGTGCCAGCAGTTTTCGGTCTGGAAACACCATATATTTT.

V usage is TRBV7-9 and J usage is TRBJ1-1; D ambiguous. Germline CDR1 SEHNR, CDR2 FQNEAQ (reference sequence). This CDR3 spans 12 amino acids. V was clipped by 3 bases and J by 3 bases, with 5 bases between them. DNA for the CDR3: TGTGCCAGCAGCTTCGGGGACACTGAAGCTTTCTTT. This gives the protein CASSFGDTEAFF.

The chain links TRBV11-3 to TRBJ2-1; 7 bases are a match to TRBD2. The CDR3 is 16 residues long. The V segment lost 1 base and the J segment 4 bases; nucleotides outside the gene matches: 7. Germline V gene sequence: CDR1 SGHNT, CDR2 YENEEA. Written as DNA, the CDR3 is TGTGCCAGCAGCTTAGCGGGAAGGGAGGGATACAATGAGCAGTTCTTC. This codes for CASSLAGREGYNEQFF.

The chain employs TRBV7-6 and TRBJ2-7, with 7 bases that match TRBD2. The ends lost 4 bases at V and 2 bases at J; junction bases unmatched: 5. The length of the CDR3 is 14 residues. Germline-derived CDR1 and CDR2 are SGHVS and FNYEAQ. The CDR3 spells CASSSLALAYEQYF. The CDR3 nucleotides read TGTGCCAGCAGCTCACTAGCGCTTGCCTACGAGCAGTACTTC.

A single count supports this clone. The J gene is TRBJ2-7, the V gene TRBV5-5; D is perhaps TRBD2 (5 bases). V lost 4 bases, J lost 4 bases, and 15 bases lay in between. Germline CDR1 SGHKS, CDR2 YYEKEE (reference sequence). CDR3 length equals 14 residues. CDR3 sequence: CASSPEDLPYEQYF. CDR3 in DNA: TGTGCCAGCAGCCCGGAGGACCTCCCTTACGAGCAGTACTTC.

The chain carries TRBV5-4 and TRBJ1-4; D is possibly TRBD1 (5 bases). From germline, CDR1 is SGHNT and CDR2 YYREEE (reference sequence). The CDR3 is 18 residues long. The ends were cut back, 3 bases at V and 4 bases at J, with 22 bases in the middle. The CDR3 DNA sequence: TGTGCCAGCAGCTCCCGGGACTATGGCCCGTACCATAATGAAAAACTGTTTTTT. Translated: CASSSRDYGPYHNEKLFF.

The sample holds one count of this clone. The chain uses TRBV11-2 and TRBJ2-1; the D gene is possibly TRBD1 (5 bases). This CDR3 has 13 residues. The germline V and J ends were trimmed by 0 bases and 6 bases, with 6 bases remaining between them. Looked up from germline, CDR1 is SGHAT and CDR2 is FQNNGV. The CDR3 bases are TGTGCCAGCAGCTTAGACAGGGCCAATGAGCAGTTCTTC. It translates to CASSLDRANEQFF.

The CDR3 loop is CASSVGQNQPQHF. The CDR3 bases are TGTGCCAGCAGCGTAGGGCAGAATCAGCCCCAGCATTTT. The J gene is TRBJ1-5, the V gene TRBV9; no firm D call. Trimming took 0 bases from V and 4 from J, leaving 5 bases between them. The CDR3 sequence is 13 residues long. Per germline, CDR1 SGDLS and CDR2 YYNGEE.

This clone was observed once. The chain recombines TRBV9 with TRBJ2-1; 12 nucleotides line up with TRBD2. Germline V lookup: CDR1 SGDLS, CDR2 YYNGEE. CDR3 length equals 16 residues. The J segment lost 2 bases and the V segment lost 4 bases, leaving 4 bases of the junction unmatched. CDR3 nucleotide sequence: TGTGCCAGCAGCACCACTAGCGGGAGGACCTACAATGAGCAGTTCTTC. Translation: CASSTTSGRTYNEQFF.

A few counts support this clone. Additional DNA sequences in this sample encode the identical CDR3. The chain employs TRBV7-9 and TRBJ2-1; 11 bases map to TRBD2. V lost 3 bases to trimming and J lost 8 bases; unmatched junction nucleotides: 3. Germline V gene sequence: CDR1 SEHNR, CDR2 FQNEAQ (reference sequence). This CDR3 region has 14 residues. CDR3 coding DNA: TGTGCCAGCAGCTTTGGGACTAGCGGCGATGAGCAGTTCTTC. It translates to CASSFGTSGDEQFF.

This clone appeared a few times. The chain joins TRBV9 to TRBJ1-1, with 7 bases fitting TRBD1. The CDR3 loop spans 16 amino acids. V dropped 0 bases and J dropped 0; count of bases not matched to a gene: 5. Per germline, CDR1 SGDLS and CDR2 YYNGEE. The CDR3 loop is CASSVALDRVNTEAFF. CDR3 DNA sequence: TGTGCCAGCAGCGTAGCTCTAGACAGGGTGAACACTGAAGCTTTCTTT.

The V gene is TRBV6-6, the J gene TRBJ1-1; the D gene is possibly TRBD1 (6 bases). The CDR3 is 14 amino acids. V was clipped by 5 bases and J by 1 base, with 11 bases between them. Germline values: CDR1 MNHNY, CDR2 SVGAGI (reference sequence). The CDR3: CASSRGHKNTEAFF. The DNA of the CDR3 is TGTGCCAGCAGTAGGGGACACAAGAACACTGAAGCTTTCTTT.